This section outlines one T cell receptor beta chain sequence together with its context. Antigen specificity is unknown. Assay: immunoSEQ multiplex PCR; the TCRdb copy retains only in-frame clones and omits some. Found here are some 44,000 clones, almost 85% of them singletons; the top ten hold over 1.1%. Germline V CDR1 and CDR2: SGHTA, FQGNSA. V lost 3 bases and J 6 bases, leaving 9 bases between the germline ends. CDR3 length: 13 residues. This sample stems from a study of CD4 T cells in relation to SARS-CoV-2 and coronaviruses. In the study overall: Two subjects were Hispanic; patients were eight or nine males and 4 females.

This chain links TRBV7-2 with TRBJ2-1, with D perhaps being TRBD1 or TRBD2 (5 bases each). Sequencing input: naive CD4+ T cells from PBMCs, cultured in vitro. The subset is: naive CD4+ T cells isolated by negative enrichment. The sequence was obtained from an adult with COVID-19. The CDR3, as DNA: TGTGCCAGCAGCTTTCGGGGCCCCAATGAGCAGTTCTTC. It specifies CASSFRGPNEQFF.